This TCR beta chain was captured in a study of T-cell memory formation after mild COVID-19. TCRdb re-called the 5' RACE reads with MiXCR, one entry per CDR3 protein. The top ten hold approximately 13% of the sample, which has 500,000 to 550,000 distinct CDR3 sequences, 20% seen once. CDR3 size: 14 residues. Losses at the gene ends were 6 bases for V and 3 bases for J; bases not matched to a gene: 4. CDR1 is MNHEY, CDR2 SVGEGT, per germline. The sequencing input was PBMCs or a T cell subset sorted from them (not recorded which). The V gene is TRBV6-2 or TRBV6-3, the J gene TRBJ2-7; 11 positions match TRBD2. The origin of this receptor is an adult woman who had mild COVID-19 (a few samples of this study predate the infection). Cell type and time point are not known. The CDR3 here is CASRGTSGNYEQYF. CDR3 bases: TGTGCCAGCAGAGGGACTAGCGGAAACTACGAGCAGTACTTC.